What follows are 14 T cell receptor beta chains derived from one specimen sequenced in a study of blood T cell repertoires in COVID-19. The repertoire was sequenced with immunoSEQ multiplex PCR; TCRdb's copy has only in-frame clones and lacks some. This sample has about 83,000 clones; 90% occur once, and the top ten carry 15% to 20%. Sequencing was performed on peripheral blood. The receptor source for this set is an elderly woman with active or convalescent COVID-19.

The V call is TRBV6-2 or TRBV6-3, the J call TRBJ1-2; the D is unclear. V was trimmed by 2 bases and J by 8 bases, leaving 9 bases between them. From germline, CDR1 is MNHEY and CDR2 SVGEGT. This CDR3 comprises 12 residues. CDR3 residues: CASSYARRGYTF. CDR3 bases: TGTGCCAGCAGTTACGCCAGGAGGGGCTACACCTTC.

A note on this clone: Within the sample, other DNA sequences also encode this same CDR3. The chain has TRBV6-2 or TRBV6-3 and TRBJ2-3, with D unresolved. Between the trimmed V and J ends, which lost 0 bases and 1 base, there was a span of 5 bases. Looked up from germline, CDR1 is MNHEY and CDR2 is SVGEGT. CDR3 size: 14 residues. CDR3 protein: CASSYSGGTDTQYF. CDR3 sequence (DNA): TGTGCCAGCAGTTACTCTGGAGGCACAGATACGCAGTATTTT.

This chain connects TRBV7-3 to TRBJ2-7, with a tentative D call TRBD2 (5 bases). With 4 bases removed from V and 5 bases from J, the gap between germline ends came to 15 bases. The germline gives CDR1 SGHTA, CDR2 FQGTGA. The CDR3 spans 14 residues. This CDR3 is CASSSHGGGNEQYF. The DNA of the CDR3 is TGTGCCAGCAGCTCACACGGAGGAGGTAACGAGCAGTACTTC.

This chain uses TRBV9 with TRBJ2-7; 9 nucleotides agree with TRBD1. The ends lost 0 bases at V and 5 bases at J; junction bases unmatched: 6. CDR3 length equals 15 residues. CDR1 is SGDLS and CDR2 is YYNGEE in the germline V gene. CDR3 sequence reads: CASSVEGTGLHEQYF. CDR3 DNA: TGTGCCAGCAGCGTAGAGGGGACAGGGCTCCACGAGCAGTACTTC.

The V call is TRBV5-4, the J call TRBJ1-1, with TRBD1 as a possible D gene (6 bases). This CDR3 comprises 14 residues. CDR1 is SGHNT, CDR2 YYREEE, per germline (reference sequence). V lost 3 bases and J 1 base, leaving 10 bases between the germline ends. The CDR3, as DNA: TGTGCCAGCAGCTACAGGGTTCCGAACACTGAAGCTTTCTTT. It specifies CASSYRVPNTEAFF.

The chain employs TRBV7-2 and TRBJ2-2, with D tentatively TRBD2 (5 bases). The CDR3 loop spans 14 amino acids. The V gene lost 1 base and the J gene lost 7 bases, with 10 bases spanning the gap. Germline V CDR1 and CDR2: SGHTA, FQGNSA. CDR3 loop: CASSLVRGSGELFF. The CDR3 DNA sequence: TGTGCCAGCAGCTTAGTCCGGGGAAGCGGGGAGCTGTTTTTT.

This chain uses TRBV9 with TRBJ2-5; 9 bases fit TRBD1. CDR1 SGDLS and CDR2 YYNGEE come from the germline V gene. The ends lost 0 bases at V and 4 bases at J; junction bases unmatched: 10. The CDR3 is 17 residues long. The DNA of the CDR3 is TGTGCCAGCAGCGTAGGATTAGGGACAGGGTTTTTAGAGACCCAGTACTTC. As protein: CASSVGLGTGFLETQYF.

V and J are TRBV28 and TRBJ1-4, with 10 nucleotides matching TRBD1. With 4 bases clipped from V and 7 bases from J, the junction kept 6 bases outside the gene matches. The CDR3 spans 15 residues. CDR1 MDHEN and CDR2 SYDVKM come from the germline V gene. As DNA, the CDR3 is TGTGCCAGCAGTTCACCGACAGGGGGCGGTGAAAAACTGTTTTTT. Translation gives CASSSPTGGGEKLFF.

V usage is TRBV7-8 and J usage is TRBJ1-3, with 10 bases identical to TRBD1. This CDR3 is built from 18 residues. Germline lookup yields CDR1 SGHVS and CDR2 FQNEAQ. J gave up 0 bases and V 6 bases, and 11 bases lay outside the gene matches. In nucleotides, the CDR3 is TGTGCCAGCAGTCCTAAAGACAGGGGGCTAAGCTCTGGAAACACCATATATTTT. It translates to CASSPKDRGLSSGNTIYF.

The chain carries TRBV7-2 and TRBJ2-1; TRBD2 matches at 13 bases. J lost 8 bases, V lost 6 bases, and 7 bases had no gene match. Germline loops: CDR1 SGHTA, CDR2 FQGNSA. The CDR3 is made up of 15 amino acids. The CDR3 is CASRLLAGGMDEQFF. CDR3 nucleotides: TGTGCCAGCAGATTACTAGCGGGGGGGATGGATGAGCAGTTCTTC.

V gene TRBV11-1 combines with J gene TRBJ2-2; possible D gene TRBD1, 6 bases. Trimming left V 2 bases short and J 6 bases short, with 10 bases between. CDR3 length: 14 amino acids. Germline CDR1 is SGHAT and CDR2 is FQDESV (reference sequence). The CDR3, as DNA: TGTGCCAGCAGCTTAACTGGACAGTCCGGGGAGCTGTTTTTT. Encoded protein: CASSLTGQSGELFF. The full variable domain, its missing parts supplied by reference TRBV11-1 and TRBJ2-2, is EAEVAQSPRYKITEKSQAVAFWCDPISGHATLYWYRQILGQGPELLVQFQDESVVDDSQLPKDRFSAERLKGVDSTLKIQPAELGDSAMYLCASSLTGQSGELFFGEGSRLTVL.

The chain employs TRBV7-3 and TRBJ2-5; 7 nucleotides agree with TRBD1. Germline trimming cut 0 bases from V and 4 bases from J; bases unmatched to any gene: 5. Germline CDR1 is SGHTA and CDR2 is FQGTGA. CDR3 size: 15 residues. The CDR3 protein is CASSLTTGAGETQYF. The CDR3 region has the DNA TGTGCCAGCAGCTTAACAACAGGGGCTGGAGAGACCCAGTACTTC.

The V and J genes are TRBV9 and TRBJ2-2; tentatively, D is TRBD1 (6 bases). Germline-derived CDR1 and CDR2 are SGDLS and YYNGEE. The CDR3 consists of 17 residues. Trimming stripped 1 base from V and 0 bases from J, with 13 bases between. The CDR3 spells CASSVNLGHPNTGELFF. The CDR3, as DNA: TGTGCCAGCAGCGTAAATCTGGGACACCCGAACACCGGGGAGCTGTTTTTT.

This chain connects TRBV28 to TRBJ2-3, with TRBD1 as a possible D gene (5 bases). The CDR3 has 15 residues. Trimming removed 1 base at V and 4 bases at J, with 12 bases between. Germline CDR1 MDHEN, CDR2 SYDVKM. CDR3 region: CASSLLTGRADTQYF. The CDR3 DNA reads TGTGCCAGCAGTTTATTAACAGGACGGGCAGATACGCAGTATTTT.